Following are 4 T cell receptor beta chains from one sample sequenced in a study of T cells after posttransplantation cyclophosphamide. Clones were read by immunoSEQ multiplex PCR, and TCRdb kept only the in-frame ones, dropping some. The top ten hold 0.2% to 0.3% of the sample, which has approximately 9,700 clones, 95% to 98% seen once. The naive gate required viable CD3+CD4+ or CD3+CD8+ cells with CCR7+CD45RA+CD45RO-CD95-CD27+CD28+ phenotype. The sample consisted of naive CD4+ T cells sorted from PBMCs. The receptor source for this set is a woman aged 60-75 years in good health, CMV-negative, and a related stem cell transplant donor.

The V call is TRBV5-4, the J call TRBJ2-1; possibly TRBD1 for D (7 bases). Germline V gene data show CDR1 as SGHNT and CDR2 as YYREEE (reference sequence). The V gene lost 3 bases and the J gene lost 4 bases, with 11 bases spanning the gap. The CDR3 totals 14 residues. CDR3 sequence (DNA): TGTGCCAGCAGCTCCAGGGGGGAGTACAATGAGCAGTTCTTC. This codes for CASSSRGEYNEQFF. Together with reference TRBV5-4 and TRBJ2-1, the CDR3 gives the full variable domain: ETGVTQSPTHLIKTRGQQVTLRCSSQSGHNTVSWYQQALGQGPQFIFQYYREEENGRGNFPPRFSGLQFPNYSSELNVNALELDDSALYLCASSSRGEYNEQFFGPGTRLTVL.

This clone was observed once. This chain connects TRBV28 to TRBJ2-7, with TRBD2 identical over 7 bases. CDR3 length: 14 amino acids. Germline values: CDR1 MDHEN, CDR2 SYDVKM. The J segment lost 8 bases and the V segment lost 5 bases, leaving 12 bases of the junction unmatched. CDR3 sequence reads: CASSGGGGSSKQYF. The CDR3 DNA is TGTGCCAGCAGTGGGGGGGGAGGGAGTTCCAAGCAGTACTTC. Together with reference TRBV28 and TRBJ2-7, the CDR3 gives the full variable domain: DVKVTQSSRYLVKRTGEKVFLECVQDMDHENMFWYRQDPGLGLRLIYFSYDVKMKEKGDIPEGYSVSREKKERFSLILESASTNQTSMYLCASSGGGGSSKQYFGPGTRLTVT.

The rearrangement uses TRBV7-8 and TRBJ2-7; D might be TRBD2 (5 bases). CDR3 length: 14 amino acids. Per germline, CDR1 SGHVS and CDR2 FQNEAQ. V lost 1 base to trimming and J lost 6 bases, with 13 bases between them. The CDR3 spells CASSLGGVGFEQYF. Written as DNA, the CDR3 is TGTGCCAGCAGCTTAGGGGGAGTAGGTTTCGAGCAGTACTTC.

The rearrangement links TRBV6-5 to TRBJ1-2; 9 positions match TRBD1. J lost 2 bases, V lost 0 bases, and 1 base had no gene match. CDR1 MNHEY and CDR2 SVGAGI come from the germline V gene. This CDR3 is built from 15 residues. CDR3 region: CASSYSGQGNYGYTF. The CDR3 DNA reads TGTGCCAGCAGTTACTCTGGACAGGGGAACTATGGCTACACCTTC.